The 17 T cell receptor beta chains below all came from one sample that was sequenced in a study of cytomegalovirus exposure and HLA in healthy donors (dated by TCRdb to about 2017). Library method: the immunoSEQ multiplex PCR assay. A mixture of 60 forward primers for TCR Vbeta segments and 13 reverse primers for TCR Jbeta segments was used in the multiplex PCR. Sourced from immuneACCESS, this table was stored by TCRdb with only in-frame sequences that have V and J called. A share of the clones is absent; for the studies checked, an unresolved V gene accounts for under half, and the remainder has no known explanation. For this sample there are about 190,000 clones; about four fifths appear just once. Over 4% of the sample is held by the ten biggest clonotypes. Sequencing used PBMCs. Source of these receptors: a man aged 25 to 45 in good health and CMV-seropositive.

This clone has more than one count but fewer than ten. The genes are TRBV18 and TRBJ1-3; 7 positions match TRBD1. Germline assignment: CDR1 KGHSH and CDR2 LQKENI. The ends lost 5 bases at V and 4 bases at J; junction bases unmatched: 8. The CDR3 has 15 amino acids. CDR3 DNA: TGTGCCAGCTCAGGGACAGCGCCCAGAGGAAACACCATATATTTT. Translating gives CASSGTAPRGNTIYF.

V gene TRBV2 combines with J gene TRBJ2-7; weak D call: TRBD1 (5 bases). Trimming shortened V by 4 bases and J by 8 bases, and 12 bases separated the two germline ends. The CDR3 runs 12 residues. Germline V gene sequence: CDR1 SNHLY, CDR2 FYNNEI. Here the CDR3 reads CASSVESGKQYF. The CDR3 DNA reads TGTGCCAGCAGTGTGGAGTCAGGGAAGCAGTACTTC.

This clone was observed a single time. The chain uses TRBV4-1 and TRBJ1-5; TRBD1 matches at 8 bases. Germline assignment: CDR1 MGHRA and CDR2 YSYEKL. V dropped 2 bases and J dropped 6; count of bases not matched to a gene: 12. There are 17 residues in the CDR3. The DNA of the CDR3 is TGCGCCAGCAGCCAATTTCTCCGGACAGGGAATGCTCAGCCCCAGCATTTT. This sequence encodes CASSQFLRTGNAQPQHF.

This clone was counted once. The chain employs TRBV7-8 and TRBJ1-1; D is uncertain. The V gene lost 5 bases and the J gene lost 8 bases, with 18 bases spanning the gap. This CDR3 is built from 14 residues. Germline lookup yields CDR1 SGHVS and CDR2 FQNEAQ. In DNA form, the CDR3 reads TGTGCCAGCAGCCAGGAGGGTCGCAGGATAGAAGCTTTCTTT. Protein product: CASSQEGRRIEAFF. The variable domain in full, with the rest retrieved from reference TRBV7-8 and TRBJ1-1, is GAGVSQSPRYKVAKRGQDVALRCDPISGHVSLFWYQQALGQGPEFLTYFQNEAQLDKSGLPSDRFFAERPEGSVSTLKIQRTQQEDSAVYLCASSQEGRRIEAFFGQGTRLTVV.

The sample holds one count of this clone. V usage is TRBV29-1 and J usage is TRBJ2-5, with 9 bases aligning to TRBD1. The CDR3 sequence is 15 residues long. Germline assignment: CDR1 SQVTM and CDR2 ANQGSEA. The V and J ends lost 5 bases and 4 bases, in that order; junction bases with no gene match: 11. The CDR3: CSVSPRGQGRETQYF. The DNA of the CDR3 is TGCAGCGTTTCCCCTCGGGGACAGGGTAGAGAGACCCAGTACTTC.

This sequence joins TRBV6-5 and TRBJ1-5; 7 positions match TRBD1. There are 14 residues in the CDR3. The trim removed 6 bases at V and 2 bases at J, leaving 4 bases unmatched. Germline CDR1 is MNHEY and CDR2 is SVGAGI. DNA of the CDR3: TGTGCCAGCAGAACAGGGGACGGCAATCAGCCCCAGCATTTT. This translates into CASRTGDGNQPQHF.

The chain has TRBV6-5 and TRBJ2-7, with unresolved D. Trimming stripped 5 bases from V and 0 bases from J, with 5 bases between. CDR3 length: 12 amino acids. Germline values: CDR1 MNHEY, CDR2 SVGAGI. CDR3 coding DNA: TGTGCCAGCAGTCCTAACTCCTACGAGCAGTACTTC. As protein: CASSPNSYEQYF.

This chain joins TRBV5-6 and TRBJ2-7; the match to TRBD1 covers 10 bases. The CDR3 has 13 residues. The junction had 5 bases not matched to a gene; V was cut back by 4 bases and J by 7 bases. CDR1 and CDR2 (germline): SGHDT, YYEEEE. The CDR3 sequence is CASSGTGVGEQYF. The DNA for the CDR3 is TGTGCCAGCAGCGGGACAGGGGTGGGGGAGCAGTACTTC. The whole variable domain, filled in from reference TRBV5-6 and TRBJ2-7, reads DAGVTQSPTHLIKTRGQQVTLRCSPKSGHDTVSWYQQALGQGPQFIFQYYEEEERQRGNFPDRFSGHQFPNYSSELNVNALLLGDSALYLCASSGTGVGEQYFGPGTRLTVT.

The chain couples TRBV28 to TRBJ2-4; 9 bases map to TRBD2. The CDR3 is 15 residues long. The V and J ends lost 8 bases and 3 bases, in that order; junction bases with no gene match: 8. CDR1 is MDHEN, CDR2 SYDVKM, per germline. The CDR3 loop is CASRGTSYGKNIQYF. Written as DNA, the CDR3 is TGTGCCAGCCGCGGGACTAGCTACGGCAAAAACATTCAGTACTTC.

The chain combines TRBV30 with TRBJ1-2, with D tentatively TRBD1 (6 bases). CDR1 is GTSNPN, CDR2 SVGIG, per germline (reference sequence). Trimming cost V 5 bases and J 1 base, with 14 bases left between them. The CDR3 consists of 14 residues. The CDR3, as DNA: TGTGCCTGGGACAGGCGCTTCAGTAACTATGGCTACACCTTC. This codes for CAWDRRFSNYGYTF. The full variable domain, rest sourced from reference TRBV30 and TRBJ1-2, is SQTIHQWPATLVQPVGSPLSLECTVEGTSNPNLYWYRQAAGRGLQLLFYSVGIGQISSEVPQNLSASRPQDRQFILSSKKLLLSDSGFYLCAWDRRFSNYGYTFGSGTRLTVV.

The chain combines TRBV15 with TRBJ2-1; possibly TRBD1 for D (6 bases). Trimming stripped 0 bases from V and 10 bases from J, with 7 bases between. Germline CDR1 is LNHNV and CDR2 is YYDKDF (reference sequence). This CDR3 is built from 12 residues. The CDR3 loop is CATSRETGEQFF. CDR3 DNA sequence: TGTGCCACCAGCAGAGAGACAGGCGAGCAGTTCTTC. The variable domain in full, with the rest retrieved from reference TRBV15 and TRBJ2-1, is DAMVIQNPRYQVTQFGKPVTLSCSQTLNHNVMYWYQQKSSQAPKLLFHYYDKDFNNEADTPDNFQSRRPNTSFCFLDIRSPGLGDTAMYLCATSRETGEQFFGPGTRLTVL.

In its sample, this clone was seen a few times. J is TRBJ1-1 and V is TRBV19; TRBD1 matches 8 bases. This CDR3 spans 18 amino acids. Germline trimming cut 4 bases from V and 3 bases from J; bases unmatched to any gene: 16. CDR1 and CDR2 (germline): LNHDA, SQIVND (reference sequence). CDR3 DNA sequence: TGTGCCAGTAGTACAAATACAGGGGGGATTGAAGGGGACACTGAAGCTTTCTTT. Its translation: CASSTNTGGIEGDTEAFF.

V is TRBV27 and J is TRBJ2-2, with unresolved D. With 4 bases removed from V and 0 bases from J, the gap between germline ends came to 18 bases. The CDR3 runs 18 residues. From germline, CDR1 is MNHEY and CDR2 SMNVEV (reference sequence). The CDR3 protein is CASSSPPPGPPNTGELFF. The CDR3 DNA is TGTGCCAGCAGTTCCCCACCACCGGGTCCCCCGAACACCGGGGAGCTGTTTTTT.

This chain uses TRBV6-6 with TRBJ1-3; D gene uncertain. This CDR3 is 13 amino acids long. Looked up from germline, CDR1 is MNHNY and CDR2 is SVGAGI (reference sequence). The ends were cut back, 6 bases at V and 4 bases at J, with 10 bases in the middle. This chain's CDR3 is CASRVAGGNTIYF. Written as DNA, the CDR3 is TGTGCCAGCAGGGTAGCGGGGGGAAACACCATATATTTT.

V gene TRBV9 combines with J gene TRBJ2-7, with 8 bases that match TRBD1. J was trimmed by 2 bases and V by 6 bases; bases with no gene match: 10. The CDR3 covers 15 residues. Germline CDR1 is SGDLS and CDR2 is YYNGEE. DNA for the CDR3: TGTGCCAGCAAATTAAACAGGGGGAGTACCTACGAGCAGTACTTC. Encoded protein: CASKLNRGSTYEQYF.

This chain uses TRBV5-1 with TRBJ1-2; D gene unclear. V lost 2 bases, J lost 0 bases, and 14 bases lay in between. This CDR3 is 16 amino acids long. CDR1 is SGHRS and CDR2 is YFSETQ in the germline V gene. In DNA, the CDR3 is TGCGCCAGCAGCTTCTACGGGTTACGAACTAACTATGGCTACACCTTC. Translating it yields CASSFYGLRTNYGYTF.

Remarks on this clone: Other nucleotide sequences in the sample specify the same CDR3. J is TRBJ1-5 and V is TRBV10-3, with D hard to call. The germline V gene has CDR1 ENHRY and CDR2 SYGVKD. With 6 bases removed from V and 7 bases from J, the gap between germline ends came to 13 bases. This CDR3 is 13 amino acids long. The CDR3: CAISPGSQQPQHF. The CDR3 nucleotides are TGTGCCATCAGCCCAGGTAGTCAACAGCCCCAGCATTTT.